The 12 T cell receptor beta chains listed next were all sequenced from one sample in a study of T cell responses to AZD1222 COVID-19 vaccine. Assay: immunoSEQ multiplex PCR; the TCRdb copy retains only in-frame clones and omits some. The sample carries about 110,000 clones, 94% recorded once. Sequenced material: peripheral blood, taken 28 days after the second AZD1222 dose. These receptors were obtained from an adult who received the AZD1222 COVID-19 vaccine.

This chain links TRBV13 with TRBJ1-1; D is uncertain. Germline V gives CDR1 PRHDT, CDR2 FYEKMQ (reference sequence). The V end was cut by 1 base, the J end by 5 bases, with 8 bases between. The CDR3 sequence is 13 residues long. CDR3 DNA: TGTGCCAGCAGCTTAGAGTCCGGGACTGAAGCTTTCTTT. This translates into CASSLESGTEAFF.

The V and J genes are TRBV11-3 and TRBJ2-7; D uncertain. Germline CDR1 is SGHNT and CDR2 is YENEEA. The CDR3 has 14 residues. Trimming pared 0 bases from V and 7 bases from J, leaving 13 bases between. CDR3 amino acids: CASSLEGPWDEQYF. The CDR3 region has the DNA TGTGCCAGCAGCTTAGAAGGGCCCTGGGATGAGCAGTACTTC.

J is TRBJ2-6 and V is TRBV6-2 or TRBV6-3, with D tentatively TRBD2 (6 bases). Germline V CDR1 and CDR2: MNHEY, SVGEGT. The CDR3 spans 18 residues. The V end was cut by 2 bases, the J end by 0 bases, with 14 bases between. This CDR3 is CASSYLRRDGSGANVLTF. The CDR3, as DNA: TGTGCCAGCAGTTACCTTCGGCGGGACGGCTCTGGGGCCAACGTCCTGACTTTC.

The chain is built from TRBV24-1 and TRBJ2-2; TRBD1 matches 7 bases. The germline gives CDR1 KGHDR, CDR2 SFDVKD. V shed 3 bases, J shed 2 bases, and the junction held 8 bases outside the gene matches. The CDR3 runs to 17 residues. Here the CDR3 reads CATSDASGTANTGELFF. The CDR3 DNA is TGTGCCACCAGTGATGCATCCGGGACAGCTAACACCGGGGAGCTGTTTTTT.

The chain is built from TRBV7-2 and TRBJ2-7; D remains ambiguous. Germline V gene sequence: CDR1 SGHTA, CDR2 FQGNSA. Trimming took off 1 base at V and 0 bases at J, with 13 bases between the two ends. CDR3 length equals 16 residues. CDR3 DNA: TGTGCCAGCAGCTTAGAAGGGCCACCTAACTCCTACGAGCAGTACTTC. It yields the protein CASSLEGPPNSYEQYF.

This clone is a singleton in its sample. The rearrangement links TRBV10-3 to TRBJ2-7; maybe TRBD1 (6 bases). Germline V gene sequence: CDR1 ENHRY, CDR2 SYGVKD. Trimming took 6 bases from V and 2 from J, leaving 26 bases between them. The CDR3 consists of 18 residues. Written as DNA, the CDR3 is TGTGCCATCAGCGGACCGGGACACCGAAACCTGTATCCCTACGAGCAGTACTTC. Protein sequence: CAISGPGHRNLYPYEQYF.

This chain links TRBV21-1 with TRBJ1-2; the tabulated D call, TRBD1, remains unverified against the DNA. TRBV21-1 has pseudogene status. The CDR3 has 15 residues. The chain's CDR3 is CASSKARGTGDGYTF. CDR3 bases: TGTGCCAGCAGCAAAGCGCGGGGGACAGGGGACGGCTACACCTTC.

The chain has TRBV15 and TRBJ2-2; 9 nucleotides align to TRBD1. CDR3 size: 14 residues. V was pared by 8 bases and J by 4 bases, with 5 bases of the junction left unmatched. Per the germline V gene, CDR1 is LNHNV and CDR2 is YYDKDF (reference sequence). The DNA of the CDR3 is TGTGCCACCCCCGGACAGGGGAGCACCGGGGAGCTGTTTTTT. Translation: CATPGQGSTGELFF. Full variable domain (remainder filled in from reference TRBV15 and TRBJ2-2): DAMVIQNPRYQVTQFGKPVTLSCSQTLNHNVMYWYQQKSSQAPKLLFHYYDKDFNNEADTPDNFQSRRPNTSFCFLDIRSPGLGDTAMYLCATPGQGSTGELFFGEGSRLTVL.

The chain combines TRBV3-1 (or the pseudogene TRBV3-2) with TRBJ1-1; unclear D gene. Germline CDR1 LGHDT, CDR2 YNNKEL (reference sequence). Trimming cost V 1 base and J 6 bases, with 3 bases left between them. The CDR3 has 11 amino acids. CDR3 residues: CASSQGPEAFF. As DNA, the CDR3 is TGTGCCAGCAGCCAAGGTCCTGAAGCTTTCTTT.

V and J are TRBV3-1 (or the pseudogene TRBV3-2) and TRBJ1-3; possibly TRBD1 for D (5 bases). Looked up from germline, CDR1 is LGHDT and CDR2 is YNNKEL (reference sequence). V lost 0 bases and J 3 bases, leaving 15 bases between the germline ends. This CDR3 contains 17 residues. In DNA form, the CDR3 reads TGTGCCAGCAGCCAAGACGGTGTGGGGCGAATTGGAAACACCATATATTTT. This encodes CASSQDGVGRIGNTIYF.

The chain couples TRBV7-2 to TRBJ2-4; TRBD2 matches at 8 bases. The ends lost 5 bases at V and 0 bases at J; junction bases unmatched: 9. CDR3 length equals 17 residues. Germline V gene lookup returns CDR1 SGHTA and CDR2 FQGNSA. The CDR3 region is CASSLSGLAIAKNIQYF. In nucleotides, the CDR3 is TGTGCCAGCAGCCTAAGCGGACTAGCCATAGCCAAAAACATTCAGTACTTC. Supplemented by reference TRBV7-2 and TRBJ2-4, the full variable domain reads GAGVSQSPSNKVTEKGKDVELRCDPISGHTALYWYRQSLGQGLEFLIYFQGNSAPDKSGLPSDRFSAERTGGSVSTLTIQRTQQEDSAVYLCASSLSGLAIAKNIQYFGAGTRLSVL.

The chain joins TRBV4-2 to TRBJ2-7; TRBD1 or TRBD2 may be the D gene (5 bases each). Trimming took off 1 base at V and 6 bases at J, with 16 bases between the two ends. The CDR3 has 15 residues. Germline CDR1 and CDR2: LGHNA and YNFKEQ. The CDR3 coding sequence is TGTGCCAGCAGCCAAGGGGGCCTAGAGGGCTCCGAGCAGTACTTC. It is translated as CASSQGGLEGSEQYF.